The clone carrying this T cell receptor (beta chain) was counted a single time. These data are taken from a study of blood T cell repertoires in COVID-19. TCRdb's table, derived via immunoSEQ multiplex PCR, lists solely in-frame clones and lacks some. The data contain 200,000 to 250,000 clones, around 86% of them singletons. V lost 1 base and J lost 5, with 8 bases in between. The CDR3 has 13 amino acids. Germline CDR1 reads SEHNR; CDR2 reads FQNEAQ (reference sequence). Sequenced: peripheral blood. The chain recombines TRBV7-9 with TRBJ2-5; D not resolved. The TCR sequence derives from a man over 45 with acute or convalescent COVID-19. The CDR3 reads CASSLVRRETQYF. The CDR3 nucleotides are TGTGCCAGCAGCTTAGTACGGCGGGAGACCCAGTACTTC. Based on the CDR3 plus reference TRBV7-9 and TRBJ2-5, the full variable domain is DTGVSQNPRHKITKRGQNVTFRCDPISEHNRLYWYRQTLGQGPEFLTYFQNEAQLEKSRLLSDRFSAERPKGSFSTLEIQRTEQGDSAMYLCASSLVRRETQYFGPGTRLLVL.